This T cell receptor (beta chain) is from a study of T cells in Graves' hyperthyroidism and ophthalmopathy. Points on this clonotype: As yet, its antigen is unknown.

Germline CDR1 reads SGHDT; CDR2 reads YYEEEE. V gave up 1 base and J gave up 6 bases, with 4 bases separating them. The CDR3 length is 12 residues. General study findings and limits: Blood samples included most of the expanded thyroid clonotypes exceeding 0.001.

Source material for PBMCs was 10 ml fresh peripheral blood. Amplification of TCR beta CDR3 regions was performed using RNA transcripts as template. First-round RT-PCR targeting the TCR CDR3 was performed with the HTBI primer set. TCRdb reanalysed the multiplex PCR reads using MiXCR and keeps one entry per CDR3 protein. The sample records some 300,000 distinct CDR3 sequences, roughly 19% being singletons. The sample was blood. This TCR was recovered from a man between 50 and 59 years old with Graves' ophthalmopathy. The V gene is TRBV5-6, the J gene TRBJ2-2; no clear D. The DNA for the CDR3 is TGTGCCAGCAGCTTGTGGTCCGGGGAGCTGTTTTTT. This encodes CASSLWSGELFF. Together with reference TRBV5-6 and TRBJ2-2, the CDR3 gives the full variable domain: DAGVTQSPTHLIKTRGQQVTLRCSPKSGHDTVSWYQQALGQGPQFIFQYYEEEERQRGNFPDRFSGHQFPNYSSELNVNALLLGDSALYLCASSLWSGELFFGEGSRLTVL.